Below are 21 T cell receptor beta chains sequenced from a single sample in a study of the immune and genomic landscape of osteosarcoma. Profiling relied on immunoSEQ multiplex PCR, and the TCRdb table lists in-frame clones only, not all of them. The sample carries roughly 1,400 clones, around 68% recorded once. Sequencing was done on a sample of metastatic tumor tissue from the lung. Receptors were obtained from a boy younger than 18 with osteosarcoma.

In DNA, the CDR3 is TGTGCCAGTAGTATTGGAGGCAGCCACAATGAGCAGTTCTTC. It codes for CASSIGGSHNEQFF. The chain couples TRBV19 to TRBJ2-1, with a possible D match to TRBD2 (5 bases). The V end lost 3 bases, the J end lost 5 bases, and 11 bases lay between the germline ends. The CDR3 runs to 14 residues. Germline V gives CDR1 LNHDA, CDR2 SQIVND (reference sequence).

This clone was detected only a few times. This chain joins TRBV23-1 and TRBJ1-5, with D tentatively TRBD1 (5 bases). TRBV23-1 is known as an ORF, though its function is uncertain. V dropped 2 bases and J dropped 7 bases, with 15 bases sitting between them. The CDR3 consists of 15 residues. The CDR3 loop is CASSQRGEGRQPQHF. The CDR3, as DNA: TGCGCCAGCAGTCAAAGAGGGGAGGGGAGGCAGCCCCAGCATTTT.

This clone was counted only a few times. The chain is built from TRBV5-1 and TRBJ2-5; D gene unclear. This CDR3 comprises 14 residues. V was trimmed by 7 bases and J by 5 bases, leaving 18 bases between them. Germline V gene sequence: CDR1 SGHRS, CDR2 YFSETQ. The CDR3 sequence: CASAPALSEETQYF. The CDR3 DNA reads TGCGCCAGCGCACCTGCTCTTTCTGAGGAGACCCAGTACTTC.

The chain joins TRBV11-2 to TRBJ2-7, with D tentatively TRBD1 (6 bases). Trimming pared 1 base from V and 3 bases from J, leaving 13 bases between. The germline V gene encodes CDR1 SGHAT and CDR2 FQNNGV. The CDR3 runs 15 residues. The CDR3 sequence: CASSLGPGVHYEQYF. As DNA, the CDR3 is TGTGCCAGCAGCTTAGGACCAGGGGTCCACTACGAGCAGTACTTC. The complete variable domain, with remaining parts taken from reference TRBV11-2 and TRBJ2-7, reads EAGVAQSPRYKIIEKRQSVAFWCNPISGHATLYWYQQILGQGPKLLIQFQNNGVVDDSQLPKDRFSAERLKGVDSTLKIQPAKLEDSAVYLCASSLGPGVHYEQYFGPGTRLTVT.

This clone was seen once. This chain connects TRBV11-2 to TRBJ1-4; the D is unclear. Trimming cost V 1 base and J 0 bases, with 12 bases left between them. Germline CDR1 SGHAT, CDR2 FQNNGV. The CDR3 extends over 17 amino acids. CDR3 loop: CASSLVLGSATNEKLFF. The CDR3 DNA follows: TGTGCCAGCAGCTTAGTTTTAGGAAGCGCAACTAATGAAAAACTGTTTTTT.

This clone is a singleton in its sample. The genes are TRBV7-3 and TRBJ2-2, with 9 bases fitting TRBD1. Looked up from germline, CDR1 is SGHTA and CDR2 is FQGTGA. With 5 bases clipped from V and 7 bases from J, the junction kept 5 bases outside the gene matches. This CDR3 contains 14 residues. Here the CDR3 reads CASSPDRGVGELFF. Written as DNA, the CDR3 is TGTGCCAGCAGCCCGGACAGGGGTGTCGGGGAGCTGTTTTTT.

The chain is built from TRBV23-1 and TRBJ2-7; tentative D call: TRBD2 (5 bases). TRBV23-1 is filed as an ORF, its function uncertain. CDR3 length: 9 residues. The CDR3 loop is CLARAEQYF. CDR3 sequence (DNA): TGCTTAGCGAGGGCCGAGCAGTACTTC.

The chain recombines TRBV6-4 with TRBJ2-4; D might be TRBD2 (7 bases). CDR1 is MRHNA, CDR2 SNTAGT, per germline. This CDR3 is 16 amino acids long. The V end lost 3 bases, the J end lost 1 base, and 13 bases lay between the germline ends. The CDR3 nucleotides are TGTGCCAGCAGTGAAGAGGGGGGGAACGCCAAAAACATTCAGTACTTC. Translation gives CASSEEGGNAKNIQYF.

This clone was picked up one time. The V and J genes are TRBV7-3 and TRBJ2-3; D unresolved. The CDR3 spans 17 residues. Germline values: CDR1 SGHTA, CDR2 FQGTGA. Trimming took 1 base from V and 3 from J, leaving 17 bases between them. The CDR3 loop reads CASSLNARRVVTDTQYF. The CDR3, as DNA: TGTGCCAGCAGCTTAAATGCGAGACGGGTAGTTACAGATACGCAGTATTTT.

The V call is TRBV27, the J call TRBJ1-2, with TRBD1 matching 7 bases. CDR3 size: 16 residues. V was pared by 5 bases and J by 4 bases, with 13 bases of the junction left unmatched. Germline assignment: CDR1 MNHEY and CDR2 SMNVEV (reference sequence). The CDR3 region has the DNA TGTGCCAGCAGTCCCTCCCAAGACAGGGAAGCCTATGGCTACACCTTC. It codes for CASSPSQDREAYGYTF.

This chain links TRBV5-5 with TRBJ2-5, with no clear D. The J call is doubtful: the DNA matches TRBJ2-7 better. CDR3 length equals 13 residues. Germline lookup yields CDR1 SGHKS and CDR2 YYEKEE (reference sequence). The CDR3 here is CASSFPAAYEQYF. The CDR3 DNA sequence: TGTGCCAGCAGCTTTCCAGCAGCCTACGAGCAGTACTTC.

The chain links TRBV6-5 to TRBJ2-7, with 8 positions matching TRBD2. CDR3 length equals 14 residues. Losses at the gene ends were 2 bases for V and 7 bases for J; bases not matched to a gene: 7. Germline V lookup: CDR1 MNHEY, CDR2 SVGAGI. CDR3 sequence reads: CASSYDSGVGEQYF. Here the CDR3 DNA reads TGTGCCAGCAGTTACGATAGCGGGGTAGGGGAGCAGTACTTC.

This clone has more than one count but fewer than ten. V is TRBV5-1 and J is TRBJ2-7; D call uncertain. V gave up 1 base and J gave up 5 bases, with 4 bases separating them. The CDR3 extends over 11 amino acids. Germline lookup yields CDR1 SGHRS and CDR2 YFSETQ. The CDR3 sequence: CASSLLDEQYF. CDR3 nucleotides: TGCGCCAGCAGCTTGTTGGACGAGCAGTACTTC.

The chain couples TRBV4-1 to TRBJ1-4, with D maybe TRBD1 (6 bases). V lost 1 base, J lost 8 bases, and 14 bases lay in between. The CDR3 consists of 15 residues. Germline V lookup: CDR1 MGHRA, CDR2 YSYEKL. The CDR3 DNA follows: TGCGCCAGCAGCCAAGTCACAGGGAGTGGAGAAAAACTGTTTTTT. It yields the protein CASSQVTGSGEKLFF.

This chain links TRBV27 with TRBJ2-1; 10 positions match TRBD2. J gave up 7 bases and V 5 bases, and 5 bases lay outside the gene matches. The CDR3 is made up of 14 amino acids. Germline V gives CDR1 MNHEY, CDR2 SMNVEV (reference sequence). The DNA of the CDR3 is TGTGCCAGCAGTAACCAGCGGGGGGGAAATGAGCAGTTCTTC. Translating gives CASSNQRGGNEQFF.

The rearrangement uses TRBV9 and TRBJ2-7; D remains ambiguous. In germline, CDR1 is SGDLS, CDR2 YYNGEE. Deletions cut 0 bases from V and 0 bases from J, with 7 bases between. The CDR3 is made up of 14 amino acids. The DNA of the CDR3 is TGTGCCAGCAGCGTAGTTCCGAGCTCCTACGAGCAGTACTTC. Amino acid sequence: CASSVVPSSYEQYF.

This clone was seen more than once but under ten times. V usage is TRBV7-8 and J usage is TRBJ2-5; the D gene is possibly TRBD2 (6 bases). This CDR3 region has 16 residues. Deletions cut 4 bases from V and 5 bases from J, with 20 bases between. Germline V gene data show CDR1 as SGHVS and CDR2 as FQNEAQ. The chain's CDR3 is CASSSRGNLVWETQYF. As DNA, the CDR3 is TGTGCCAGCAGCTCCCGGGGGAACCTCGTATGGGAGACCCAGTACTTC.

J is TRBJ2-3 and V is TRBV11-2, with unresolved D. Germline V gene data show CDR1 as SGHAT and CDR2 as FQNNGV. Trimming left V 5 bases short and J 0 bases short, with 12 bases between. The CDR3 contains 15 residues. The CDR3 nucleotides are TGTGCCAGCAGCAAGGACGTGTCTAGCACAGATACGCAGTATTTT. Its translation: CASSKDVSSTDTQYF.

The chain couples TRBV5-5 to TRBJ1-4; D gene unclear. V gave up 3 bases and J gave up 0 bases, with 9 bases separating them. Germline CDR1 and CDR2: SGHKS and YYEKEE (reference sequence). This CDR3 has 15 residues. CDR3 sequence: CASSWEGATNEKLFF. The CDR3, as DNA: TGTGCCAGCAGCTGGGAGGGAGCAACTAATGAAAAACTGTTTTTT.

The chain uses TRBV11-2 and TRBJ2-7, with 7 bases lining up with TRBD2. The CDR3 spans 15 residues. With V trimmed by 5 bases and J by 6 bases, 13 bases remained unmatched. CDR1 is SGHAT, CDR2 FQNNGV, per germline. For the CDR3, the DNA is TGTGCCAGCAGCCCTCAAGGGACTACAAGGAGCGAGCAGTACTTC. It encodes CASSPQGTTRSEQYF.

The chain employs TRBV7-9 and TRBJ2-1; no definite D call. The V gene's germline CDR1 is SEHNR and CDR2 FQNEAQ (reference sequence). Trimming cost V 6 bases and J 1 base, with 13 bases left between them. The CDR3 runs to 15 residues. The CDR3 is CASSPKGSSYNEQFF. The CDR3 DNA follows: TGTGCCAGCAGTCCAAAGGGAAGTTCCTACAATGAGCAGTTCTTC.